The 8 T cell receptor beta chains reported below all come from one sample, sequenced in a study of vaccination and CD4 T cells after COVID-19. Researchers used the Oncomine TCR Beta short-read assay to sequence DNA from cultured CD4+ T cells. From the PCR reads, TCRdb called clonotypes with MiXCR, one entry per CDR3 protein. Of about 18,000 distinct CDR3 sequences in the sample, 50% were seen once. The antigens for these receptors are not known. Treatment specified: roughly ten-day PBMC culture with coronavirus spike peptide pools or control peptides (ViraFEST assay). The specimen was CD4+ T cells from blood, cultured in vitro. These receptors came from a human donor who had recovered from COVID-19.

The chain is built from TRBV2 and TRBJ2-7; no clear D. Between the trimmed V and J ends, which lost 0 bases and 2 bases, there was a span of 5 bases. Per germline, CDR1 SNHLY and CDR2 FYNNEI. The CDR3 has 13 amino acids. CDR3 DNA sequence: TGTGCCAGCAGTGAAGCGTTTCCCTACGAGCAGTACTTC. Translation gives CASSEAFPYEQYF. Complete variable domain (other parts from reference TRBV2 and TRBJ2-7): EPEVTQTPSHQVTQMGQEVILRCVPISNHLYFYWYRQILGQKVEFLVSFYNNEISEKSEIFDDQFSVERPDGSNFTLKIRSTKLEDSAMYFCASSEAFPYEQYFGPGTRLTVT.

This clonotype has more than one count but fewer than ten. The chain couples TRBV24-1 to TRBJ2-7; D might be TRBD2 (6 bases). CDR1 is KGHDR, CDR2 SFDVKD, per germline. The CDR3 runs to 14 residues. Trimming cost V 9 bases and J 1 base, with 15 bases left between them. In DNA, the CDR3 is TGTGCCACCTCGGCGGCGGGATTATCCTACGAGCAGTACTTC. Encoded protein: CATSAAGLSYEQYF.

This clonotype was detected only a few times. The rearrangement links TRBV5-4 to TRBJ2-1, with 12 bases lining up with TRBD2. After removal of 0 bases from V and 14 bases from J, the junction contained 9 bases not matched to a gene. The CDR3 has 15 residues. The germline V gene encodes CDR1 SGHNT and CDR2 YYREEE (reference sequence). Here the CDR3 reads CASSLAASGRAGEFF. In DNA form, the CDR3 reads TGTGCCAGCAGCTTGGCGGCTAGCGGGAGGGCGGGGGAGTTCTTC.

The sample holds one count of this clonotype. The CDR3 sequence is CASSWDRGYGYTF. As DNA, the CDR3 is TGTGCCAGCAGCTGGGACAGGGGGTATGGCTACACCTTC. J is TRBJ1-2 and V is TRBV7-9; the match to TRBD1 covers 11 bases. The CDR3 is 13 residues long. J was trimmed by 5 bases and V by 4 bases; bases with no gene match: 0. Per germline, CDR1 SEHNR and CDR2 FQNEAQ (reference sequence).

V gene TRBV7-8 combines with J gene TRBJ2-4, with 7 bases fitting TRBD2. The CDR3 is 16 residues long. From germline, CDR1 is SGHVS and CDR2 FQNEAQ. Trimming removed 5 bases from V and 2 bases from J; junction bases left unmatched: 9. The CDR3 loop is CASSPSGMGTKNIQYF. In DNA, the CDR3 is TGTGCCAGCAGCCCGAGCGGGATGGGGACCAAAAACATTCAGTACTTC. The entire variable domain, with the rest obtained from reference TRBV7-8 and TRBJ2-4, is as follows: GAGVSQSPRYKVAKRGQDVALRCDPISGHVSLFWYQQALGQGPEFLTYFQNEAQLDKSGLPSDRFFAERPEGSVSTLKIQRTQQEDSAVYLCASSPSGMGTKNIQYFGAGTRLSVL.

This rearrangement joins TRBV6-1 to TRBJ2-3; no reliable D call. The CDR3 is 14 residues long. Trimming took off 1 base at V and 1 base at J, with 6 bases between the two ends. Germline V gives CDR1 MNHNS, CDR2 SASEGT. The CDR3: CASSEGAGTDTQYF. CDR3 DNA sequence: TGTGCCAGCAGTGAAGGGGCGGGCACAGATACGCAGTATTTT.

This clonotype has more than one count but fewer than ten. The rearrangement links TRBV20-1 to TRBJ1-1; D may be TRBD1 (6 bases). Germline V lookup: CDR1 DFQATT, CDR2 SNEGSKA (reference sequence). This CDR3 comprises 12 residues. As DNA, the CDR3 is TGCAGGGGGGGCAGCCCGAACACTGAAGCTTTCTTT. Its protein is CRGGSPNTEAFF.

CDR3 loop: CASSRDPKNIQYF. The CDR3 nucleotides are TGTGCCAGCAGCCGGGACCCCAAAAACATTCAGTACTTC. V and J are TRBV9 and TRBJ2-4; tentatively, D is TRBD1 or TRBD2 (5 bases each). Between the trimmed V and J ends, which lost 4 bases and 2 bases, there was a span of 7 bases. This CDR3 is 13 amino acids long. Germline loops: CDR1 SGDLS, CDR2 YYNGEE.